A selection of T cell receptor beta chains follows, all from one sample in a study of blood T cell repertoires in COVID-19. Using immunoSEQ multiplex PCR, the repertoire was profiled, and TCRdb retains in-frame clones only, with some absent. The sample contains under 200,000 clones, 80% to 90% of which appear only once. Sequencing input: peripheral blood. The receptors come from a woman in her sixties or seventies with COVID-19, enrolled during active disease. Both conserved end residues are part of each CDR3. D genes are given only for firm matches. Only part of the rows carry a size: once, few, many, or a class if the clone is expanded.

CDR3aa: CASSQGQEGSYGYTF; CDR3nt: TGTGCCAGCAGCCAGGGACAGGAGGGTAGCTATGGCTACACCTTC; abundance: -; j_gene: TRBJ1-2; d_gene: TRBD1; v_gene: TRBV4-2
CDR3aa: CASSQDIGRGLSYEQYF; CDR3nt: TGTGCCAGCAGCCAAGATATTGGGCGGGGACTCTCCTACGAGCAGTACTTC; abundance: -; j_gene: TRBJ2-7; d_gene: -; v_gene: TRBV4-2
CDR3aa: CAWRDTHNSPLHF; CDR3nt: TGTGCCTGGAGGGACACTCATAATTCACCCCTCCACTTT; abundance: -; j_gene: TRBJ1-6; d_gene: -; v_gene: TRBV30
CDR3aa: CASGLVPESQHF; CDR3nt: TGTGCTAGTGGTTTGGTCCCCGAGTCCCAGCATTTT; abundance: -; j_gene: TRBJ1-5; d_gene: -; v_gene: TRBV12-5
CDR3aa: CASSLVDFGVEQFF; CDR3nt: TGTGCCAGCAGCTTAGTTGACTTCGGGGTTGAGCAGTTCTTC; abundance: -; j_gene: TRBJ2-1; d_gene: -; v_gene: TRBV11-2
CDR3aa: CSASYPGTVSYEQYF; CDR3nt: TGCAGTGCTAGTTACCCCGGGACAGTCTCCTACGAGCAGTACTTC; abundance: -; j_gene: TRBJ2-7; d_gene: TRBD1; v_gene: TRBV20-1
CDR3aa: CSVEGQKNEKLFF; CDR3nt: TGCAGCGTTGAGGGACAGAAGAATGAAAAACTGTTTTTT; abundance: -; j_gene: TRBJ1-4; d_gene: TRBD1; v_gene: TRBV29-1
CDR3aa: CASSLKLLGGAFQETQYF; CDR3nt: TGTGCCAGCAGCTTAAAACTTCTCGGCGGGGCCTTTCAAGAGACCCAGTACTTC; abundance: -; j_gene: TRBJ2-5; d_gene: -; v_gene: TRBV7-2
CDR3aa: CASSLTGTLSTDTQYF; CDR3nt: TGTGCCAGCAGCTTAACAGGGACGCTAAGCACAGATACGCAGTATTTT; abundance: -; j_gene: TRBJ2-3; d_gene: -; v_gene: TRBV11-3
CDR3aa: CASSIIHVLATGRNTGELFF; CDR3nt: TGTGCCAGTAGTATAATTCATGTACTAGCGACCGGTAGGAACACCGGGGAGCTGTTTTTT; abundance: -; j_gene: TRBJ2-2; d_gene: TRBD2; v_gene: TRBV19
CDR3aa: CASSTGTGINQPQHF; CDR3nt: TGTGCCAGCAGCACCGGCACAGGGATCAATCAGCCCCAGCATTTT; abundance: -; j_gene: TRBJ1-5; d_gene: -; v_gene: TRBV5-6
CDR3aa: CASSLSGGEQYF; CDR3nt: TGTGCCAGCAGCTTATCAGGGGGCGAGCAGTACTTC; abundance: -; j_gene: TRBJ2-7; d_gene: TRBD1; v_gene: TRBV7-2
CDR3aa: CASSGTGFVSGELFF; CDR3nt: TGTGCCAGCAGTGGGACAGGGTTCGTCTCCGGGGAGCTGTTTTTT; abundance: once; j_gene: TRBJ2-2; d_gene: TRBD1; v_gene: TRBV2
CDR3aa: CASSLGTNRGPDTQYF; CDR3nt: TGTGCCAGCAGCTTAGGTACGAACAGGGGGCCAGATACGCAGTATTTT; abundance: -; j_gene: TRBJ2-3; d_gene: TRBD1; v_gene: TRBV7-9
CDR3aa: CASSYSIETYEQYF; CDR3nt: TGTGCCAGCAGTTACAGCATAGAAACCTACGAGCAGTACTTC; abundance: -; j_gene: TRBJ2-7; d_gene: -; v_gene: TRBV6-2/TRBV6-3
CDR3aa: CASSVANYGYTF; CDR3nt: TGTGCCAGCAGTGTAGCTAACTATGGCTACACCTTC; abundance: -; j_gene: TRBJ1-2; d_gene: -; v_gene: TRBV3-1/TRBV3-2
CDR3aa: CASSPGTGQNSPLHF; CDR3nt: TGTGCCAGCAGCCCCGGGACAGGGCAAAATTCACCCCTCCACTTT; abundance: -; j_gene: TRBJ1-6; d_gene: TRBD1; v_gene: TRBV14
CDR3aa: CAWSVRVRTGVSPLHF; CDR3nt: TGTGCCTGGAGTGTAAGAGTGAGGACAGGGGTGTCACCCCTCCACTTT; abundance: -; j_gene: TRBJ1-6; d_gene: TRBD1; v_gene: TRBV30
CDR3aa: CASRKTGGEDYGYTF; CDR3nt: TGTGCCAGTAGAAAGACAGGGGGCGAGGACTATGGCTACACCTTC; abundance: -; j_gene: TRBJ1-2; d_gene: TRBD1; v_gene: TRBV19
CDR3aa: CASSPTGGRVPQHF; CDR3nt: TGCGCCAGCAGCCCCACGGGGGGTCGTGTGCCCCAGCATTTT; abundance: -; j_gene: TRBJ1-5; d_gene: -; v_gene: TRBV5-1
CDR3aa: CASSLISSGSNEQFF; CDR3nt: TGTGCCAGCAGTTTAATTTCTAGCGGGAGCAATGAGCAGTTCTTC; abundance: once; j_gene: TRBJ2-1; d_gene: TRBD2; v_gene: TRBV28
CDR3aa: CAISLFKNSGDTQYF; CDR3nt: TGTGCCATCAGTTTATTCAAAAATAGCGGAGATACGCAGTATTTT; abundance: -; j_gene: TRBJ2-3; d_gene: -; v_gene: TRBV10-3
CDR3aa: CASSLLEDEQFF; CDR3nt: TGTGCCAGCAGCTTGTTGGAGGATGAGCAGTTCTTC; abundance: -; j_gene: TRBJ2-1; d_gene: -; v_gene: TRBV5-4
CDR3aa: CASSSPSSGRGWETQYF; CDR3nt: TGTGCCAGCAGCTCCCCAAGCAGCGGGAGAGGGTGGGAGACCCAGTACTTC; abundance: -; j_gene: TRBJ2-5; d_gene: TRBD2; v_gene: TRBV7-2
CDR3aa: CASSFSPGTINTEAFF; CDR3nt: TGTGCCAGCAGTTTTTCCCCAGGGACAATAAACACTGAAGCTTTCTTT; abundance: -; j_gene: TRBJ1-1; d_gene: -; v_gene: TRBV28
CDR3aa: CASSLGLTGENYEQYF; CDR3nt: TGTGCCAGCAGCTTAGGCTTGACAGGAGAAAACTACGAGCAGTACTTC; abundance: -; j_gene: TRBJ2-7; d_gene: -; v_gene: TRBV7-9
CDR3aa: CASSLTGTGGVGEKLFF; CDR3nt: TGTGCCAGCAGCTTAACCGGGACAGGGGGCGTCGGTGAAAAACTGTTTTTT; abundance: -; j_gene: TRBJ1-4; d_gene: TRBD1; v_gene: TRBV7-3
CDR3aa: CASSPTGEGYGYTF; CDR3nt: TGTGCCAGCTCACCAACCGGAGAAGGTTATGGCTACACCTTC; abundance: -; j_gene: TRBJ1-2; d_gene: -; v_gene: TRBV18
CDR3aa: CATSREGAVSNQPQHF; CDR3nt: TGTGCCACCAGCAGAGAGGGGGCGGTTAGCAATCAGCCCCAGCATTTT; abundance: -; j_gene: TRBJ1-5; d_gene: -; v_gene: TRBV15